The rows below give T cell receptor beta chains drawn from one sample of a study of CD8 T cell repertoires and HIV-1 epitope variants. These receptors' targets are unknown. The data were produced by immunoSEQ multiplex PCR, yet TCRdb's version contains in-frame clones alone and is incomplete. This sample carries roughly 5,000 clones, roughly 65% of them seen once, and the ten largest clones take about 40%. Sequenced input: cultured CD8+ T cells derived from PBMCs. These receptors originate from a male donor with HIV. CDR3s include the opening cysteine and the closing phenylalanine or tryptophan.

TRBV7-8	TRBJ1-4	CASSRDRVLNEKLFF
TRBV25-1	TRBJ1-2	CASSDPTEDYGYTF
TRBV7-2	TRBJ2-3	CASSPTRAATDTQYF
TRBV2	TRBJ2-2	CASSEWRGLGGELFF
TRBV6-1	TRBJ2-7	CASSDRARAPEQYF
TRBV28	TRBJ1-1	CASSFITGARSTEAFF
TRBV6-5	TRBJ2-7	CASSVQSSYEQYF
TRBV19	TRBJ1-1	CASASGGITEAFF
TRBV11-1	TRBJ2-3	CASSSPGRDTTDTQYF
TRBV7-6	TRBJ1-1	CASSSMDKNTEAFF
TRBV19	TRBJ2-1	CASSRGQVSYNEQFF
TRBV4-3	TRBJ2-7	CASSQATSGSYEQYF
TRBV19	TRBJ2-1	CASMKTVGNEQFF
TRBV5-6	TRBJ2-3	CASSLAPFGAGADTQYF
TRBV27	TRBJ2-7	CASSPARTYEQYF